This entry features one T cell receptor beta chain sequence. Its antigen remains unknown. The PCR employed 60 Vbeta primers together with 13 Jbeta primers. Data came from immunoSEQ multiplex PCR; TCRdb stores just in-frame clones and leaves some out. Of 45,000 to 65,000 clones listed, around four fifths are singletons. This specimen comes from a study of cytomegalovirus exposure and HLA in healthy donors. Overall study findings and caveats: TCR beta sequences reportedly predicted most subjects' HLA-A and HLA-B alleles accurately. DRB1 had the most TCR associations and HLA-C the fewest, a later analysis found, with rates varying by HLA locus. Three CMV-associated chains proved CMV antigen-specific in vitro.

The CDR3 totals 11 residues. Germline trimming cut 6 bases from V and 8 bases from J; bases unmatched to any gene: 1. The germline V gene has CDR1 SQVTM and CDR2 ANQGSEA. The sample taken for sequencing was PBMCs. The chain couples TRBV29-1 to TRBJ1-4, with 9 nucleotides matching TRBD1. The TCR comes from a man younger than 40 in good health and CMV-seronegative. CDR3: CSVGQGEKLFF. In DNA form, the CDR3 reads TGCAGCGTAGGACAGGGGGAAAAACTGTTTTTT. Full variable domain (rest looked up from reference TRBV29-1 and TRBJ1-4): SAVISQKPSRDICQRGTSLTIQCQVDSQVTMMFWYRQQPGQSLTLIATANQGSEATYESGFVIDKFPISRPNLTFSTLTVSNMSPEDSSIYLCSVGQGEKLFFGSGTQLSVL.